Given below is one TCR beta chain in context. No antigen is known for it. The sample is drawn from a study of graft-versus-host responses after intestinal transplantation. Study at large: Anti-thymocyte globulin induction was given to all recipients, followed by tacrolimus and steroids for around three years.

The study, taken as a whole, reports: The authors found GvH clones in recipient marrow, some appearing first in ileum or blood.

Germline V lookup: CDR1 SGHDT, CDR2 YYEEEE. The CDR3 extends over 13 amino acids. Trimming took 4 bases from V and 3 from J, leaving 8 bases between them. Using immunoSEQ multiplex PCR, the repertoire was profiled, and TCRdb retains in-frame clones only, with some absent. The sample holds 5,000 or so clones, around 70% seen once. Intraepithelial lymphocytes and lamina propria lymphocytes were released through processing of graft tissue. The clonotype was recovered from a human patient who received an intestinal transplant, so some T cells may come from the graft donor. The chain is built from TRBV5-6 and TRBJ2-1; D is undetermined. Sequencing was performed on ileum tissue, taken less than 270 days after intestinal transplant. The CDR3 region is CASSLSDYNEQFF. CDR3 coding DNA: TGTGCCAGCAGCCTTTCAGACTACAATGAGCAGTTCTTC.